The clone carrying this T cell receptor beta chain was seen a handful of times. A TCRbeta library incorporating unique molecular identifiers was prepared. TCRdb re-analysed the PCR reads in MiXCR, keeping a single row per CDR3 protein. The sample gives about 500,000 distinct CDR3 sequences, about 31% of which show up once; 2% to 3% is in the top ten. This CDR3 has 12 amino acids. V shed 2 bases and J shed 5 bases, with 5 bases lying between them. Germline CDR1 reads SGHKS; CDR2 reads YYEKEE (reference sequence). This sample is drawn from a study of T-cell reconstitution after alpha-beta-depleted transplantation in children.

The chain couples TRBV5-5 to TRBJ2-1; D gene ambiguous. The receptor was isolated from a human donor who donated a stem cell graft to a child with aplastic anemia. Source: PBMCs from the stem cell graft donor, taken from the stem cell graft. CDR3 nucleotides: TGTGCCAGCAGCTTCTTTGACAATGAGCAGTTCTTC. Translated: CASSFFDNEQFF.